The 27 T cell receptor beta chains in this list originate from one sample, sequenced in a study of control samples from healthy donors and cancer patients. The table came from immunoSEQ multiplex PCR; TCRdb's copy has only in-frame clones and leaves some out. The sample carries about 190,000 clones, about 89% recorded once. The sequencing input was blood. These receptors came from a man aged 25 to 40 in good health.

The chain uses TRBV4-1 and TRBJ2-7; 10 bases map to TRBD1. The CDR3 is made up of 15 amino acids. Germline trimming cut 3 bases from V and 3 bases from J; bases unmatched to any gene: 5. In germline, CDR1 is MGHRA, CDR2 YSYEKL. Here the CDR3 DNA reads TGCGCCAGCAGCCAGGACTGGACAGGGGGCTACGAGCAGTACTTC. Translation gives CASSQDWTGGYEQYF.

The chain uses TRBV27 and TRBJ1-2, with 8 bases lining up with TRBD1. V lost 6 bases and J lost 7; bases outside the gene matches: 7. CDR3 length equals 13 residues. Germline CDR1 and CDR2: MNHEY and SMNVEV (reference sequence). The CDR3 coding sequence is TGTGCCAGCAGGGACAGGGTTGCTAGTGGCTACACCTTC. It encodes CASRDRVASGYTF.

This chain joins TRBV14 and TRBJ2-3, with D unresolved. The germline V gene has CDR1 SGHDN and CDR2 FVKESK. V was trimmed by 4 bases and J by 2 bases, leaving 7 bases between them. The CDR3 contains 13 residues. The CDR3, as DNA: TGTGCCAGCAGCCTTGGGATCACAGATACGCAGTATTTT. Translating it yields CASSLGITDTQYF.

The genes are TRBV12-5 and TRBJ1-6, with D possibly TRBD1 on 6 matching bases. CDR3 length: 15 amino acids. Trimming removed 1 base at V and 6 bases at J, with 10 bases between. In germline, CDR1 is LGHNT, CDR2 FRNRAP. This CDR3 reads CASGLGIQGNSPLHF. The CDR3 region has the DNA TGTGCTAGTGGTTTGGGAATACAGGGTAATTCACCCCTCCACTTT.

J is TRBJ1-1 and V is TRBV5-6; D possibly corresponds to TRBD1 (6 bases). This CDR3 contains 15 residues. Germline V gives CDR1 SGHDT, CDR2 YYEEEE. The V end lost 0 bases, the J end lost 5 bases, and 14 bases lay between the germline ends. The CDR3 nucleotides read TGTGCCAGCAGCTTGGATGGGGGGCCGGGGACTGAAGCTTTCTTT. Amino acid sequence: CASSLDGGPGTEAFF.

This rearrangement joins TRBV25-1 to TRBJ1-1, with D hard to call. The CDR3 contains 11 residues. CDR1 is MGHDK, CDR2 SYGVNS, per germline. Trimming took off 9 bases at V and 0 bases at J, with 5 bases between the two ends. The CDR3 DNA reads TGTGCCAGTCAGATGAACACTGAAGCTTTCTTT. Amino acid sequence: CASQMNTEAFF.

The chain links TRBV5-1 to TRBJ2-3; D ambiguous. V shed 3 bases and J shed 2 bases, with 22 bases lying between them. Germline lookup yields CDR1 SGHRS and CDR2 YFSETQ. The CDR3 extends over 18 amino acids. The CDR3 sequence: CASSSVLTATTATDTQYF. For the CDR3, the DNA is TGCGCCAGCAGCTCGGTCTTAACTGCGACAACTGCCACAGATACGCAGTATTTT.

This chain uses TRBV9 with TRBJ2-1; D is unclear. This CDR3 is 15 amino acids long. The V gene's germline CDR1 is SGDLS and CDR2 YYNGEE. V gave up 4 bases and J gave up 0 bases, with 11 bases separating them. CDR3 DNA: TGTGCCAGCAGCCCGGACGCGAGCTCCTACAATGAGCAGTTCTTC. This translates into CASSPDASSYNEQFF. The full variable domain, completed using reference TRBV9 and TRBJ2-1, is DSGVTQTPKHLITATGQRVTLRCSPRSGDLSVYWYQQSLDQGLQFLIQYYNGEERAKGNILERFSAQQFPDLHSELNLSSLELGDSALYFCASSPDASSYNEQFFGPGTRLTVL.

The V gene is TRBV6-5, the J gene TRBJ2-1; the match to TRBD1 covers 9 bases. V shed 1 base and J 10 bases; nucleotides not matched to a gene: 5. The CDR3 runs 14 residues. Germline values: CDR1 MNHEY, CDR2 SVGAGI. As DNA, the CDR3 is TGTGCCAGCAGTTACTTGGGACAGGGAGACGAGCAGTTCTTC. This encodes CASSYLGQGDEQFF.

This chain joins TRBV24-1 and TRBJ1-5, with D unresolved. This CDR3 contains 14 residues. V shed 5 bases and J shed 0 bases, with 7 bases lying between them. Germline V gives CDR1 KGHDR, CDR2 SFDVKD. For the CDR3, the DNA is TGTGCCACCAGTGGGCCCCTTAGCAATCAGCCCCAGCATTTT. Encoded protein: CATSGPLSNQPQHF.

This chain connects TRBV6-6 to TRBJ1-1; the D gene is possibly TRBD1 (6 bases). CDR3 length equals 15 residues. With 7 bases removed from V and 2 bases from J, the gap between germline ends came to 17 bases. Germline V gene data show CDR1 as MNHNY and CDR2 as SVGAGI (reference sequence). The DNA for the CDR3 is TGTGCCAGCAATGGGCGGGGGCTCGGAAACACTGAAGCTTTCTTT. It is translated as CASNGRGLGNTEAFF.

This clone came up a few times. The chain has TRBV10-3 and TRBJ2-3; D may correspond to TRBD1 or TRBD2 (5 bases each). Germline V lookup: CDR1 ENHRY, CDR2 SYGVKD. V lost 6 bases to trimming and J lost 4 bases, with 11 bases between them. There are 13 residues in the CDR3. CDR3 nucleotides: TGTGCCATCAGCGGAGAGGGGTCAGATACGCAGTATTTT. It translates to CAISGEGSDTQYF.

The chain joins TRBV5-1 to TRBJ2-3; possibly TRBD2 for D (6 bases). This CDR3 comprises 16 residues. Germline values: CDR1 SGHRS, CDR2 YFSETQ. V gave up 4 bases and J gave up 2 bases, with 17 bases separating them. The CDR3 nucleotides read TGCGCCAGCAGCCCCGGACTAAGCGCGGTCACAGATACGCAGTATTTT. Translation gives CASSPGLSAVTDTQYF.

CDR3 loop: CASSLTASRGPTNEKLFF. Here the CDR3 DNA reads TGCGCCAGCAGCTTGACGGCCTCGAGGGGACCAACTAATGAAAAACTGTTTTTT. The chain uses TRBV5-1 and TRBJ1-4; maybe TRBD1 (5 bases). Germline V gives CDR1 SGHRS, CDR2 YFSETQ. V dropped 1 base and J dropped 0 bases, with 16 bases sitting between them. The CDR3 covers 18 residues.

This clone was found once. This chain uses TRBV6-5 with TRBJ1-5; tentatively, D is TRBD1 (5 bases). CDR1 and CDR2 from the germline V gene are MNHEY and SVGAGI. This CDR3 spans 13 amino acids. V lost 11 bases and J 4 bases, leaving 15 bases between the germline ends. CDR3 nucleotide sequence: TGTGCCCCATTATGGGGCAGAAATCAGCCCCAGCATTTT. It is translated as CAPLWGRNQPQHF.

The chain combines TRBV24-1 with TRBJ1-3; D unresolved. Trimming took 2 bases from V and 7 from J, leaving 20 bases between them. This CDR3 spans 17 amino acids. Germline CDR1 reads KGHDR; CDR2 reads SFDVKD. The CDR3 sequence is CATSDWLSRAPRNTIYF. The CDR3 DNA reads as TGTGCCACCAGTGATTGGTTAAGCCGTGCTCCTCGGAACACCATATATTTT.

The V call is TRBV7-9, the J call TRBJ2-4; 8 bases match TRBD1. The V segment lost 5 bases and the J segment 1 base; nucleotides outside the gene matches: 10. The CDR3 spans 17 residues. In germline, CDR1 is SEHNR, CDR2 FQNEAQ (reference sequence). The CDR3 protein is CASSPPVTGEAKNIQYF. The CDR3 DNA reads TGTGCCAGCAGCCCGCCGGTGACAGGGGAGGCCAAAAACATTCAGTACTTC.

The chain recombines TRBV5-1 with TRBJ1-4, with a possible D match to TRBD1 (5 bases). V was shortened by 3 bases and J by 3 bases, with 18 bases between the two germline ends. Per the germline V gene, CDR1 is SGHRS and CDR2 is YFSETQ. The CDR3 runs 17 residues. In DNA form, the CDR3 reads TGCGCCAGCAGCTCAGGGACTCCGGGGGGAGCTAATGAAAAACTGTTTTTT. Protein: CASSSGTPGGANEKLFF.

Comments on this clone: The sample carries other DNA sequences with the same CDR3. The gene calls are TRBV20-1 and TRBJ2-1; 10 nucleotides agree with TRBD2. Germline loops: CDR1 DFQATT, CDR2 SNEGSKA (reference sequence). The length of the CDR3 is 14 residues. V lost 3 bases to trimming and J lost 10 bases; unmatched junction nucleotides: 9. The CDR3 DNA reads as TGCAGTGCTAGTGGCCTAGCGGGGGTGAACGAGCAGTTCTTC. Its protein product is CSASGLAGVNEQFF.

This rearrangement joins TRBV15 to TRBJ2-7; D uncertain. This CDR3 spans 15 amino acids. The V gene lost 0 bases and the J gene lost 5 bases, with 14 bases spanning the gap. The germline gives CDR1 LNHNV, CDR2 YYDKDF (reference sequence). CDR3 bases: TGTGCCACCAGCAGAGATTCTGAACGTCCAAACGAGCAGTACTTC. Amino acids: CATSRDSERPNEQYF.

The chain's CDR3 is CASSMGQGLDEQYF. The DNA of the CDR3 is TGCGCCAGCAGCATGGGACAGGGATTAGACGAGCAGTACTTC. The V gene is TRBV4-1, the J gene TRBJ2-7; 9 bases are shared with TRBD1. Germline lookup yields CDR1 MGHRA and CDR2 YSYEKL. The V segment lost 5 bases and the J segment 5 bases; nucleotides outside the gene matches: 7. CDR3 length: 14 amino acids.

The chain combines TRBV13 with TRBJ1-4, with D maybe TRBD1 (5 bases). The V and J ends lost 6 bases and 8 bases respectively, with 16 bases between them. This CDR3 comprises 14 residues. Germline V gene sequence: CDR1 PRHDT, CDR2 FYEKMQ (reference sequence). DNA for the CDR3: TGTGCCAGCAGGCCCCAGTCCGGGGCCGAAAAACTGTTTTTT. This codes for CASRPQSGAEKLFF. The variable domain in full, completed from reference TRBV13 and TRBJ1-4, reads AAGVIQSPRHLIKEKRETATLKCYPIPRHDTVYWYQQGPGQDPQFLISFYEKMQSDKGSIPDRFSAQQFSDYHSELNMSSLELGDSALYFCASRPQSGAEKLFFGSGTQLSVL.

The V and J genes are TRBV27 and TRBJ1-1; 7 nucleotides agree with TRBD1. V lost 5 bases to trimming and J lost 0 bases; unmatched junction nucleotides: 6. The CDR3 has 15 amino acids. Germline assignment: CDR1 MNHEY and CDR2 SMNVEV (reference sequence). The CDR3 sequence: CASSRSGGMNTEAFF. The DNA of the CDR3 is TGTGCCAGCAGTAGATCAGGGGGGATGAACACTGAAGCTTTCTTT.

As regards this clone: Different DNA sequences within this sample yield the same CDR3. This chain links TRBV7-9 with TRBJ1-5, with 9 bases fitting TRBD1. The germline gives CDR1 SEHNR, CDR2 FQNEAQ (reference sequence). This CDR3 is built from 15 residues. V was pared by 3 bases and J by 1 base, with 1 base of the junction left unmatched. CDR3 region: CASSLGQGSNQPQHF. DNA for the CDR3: TGTGCCAGCAGCTTGGGACAGGGCAGCAATCAGCCCCAGCATTTT. Variable domain in full (rest from reference TRBV7-9 and TRBJ1-5): DTGVSQNPRHKITKRGQNVTFRCDPISEHNRLYWYRQTLGQGPEFLTYFQNEAQLEKSRLLSDRFSAERPKGSFSTLEIQRTEQGDSAMYLCASSLGQGSNQPQHFGDGTRLSIL.

The rearrangement uses TRBV12-3 or TRBV12-4 and TRBJ1-6; TRBD1 might be the D (5 bases). Trimming took off 3 bases at V and 13 bases at J, with 7 bases between the two ends. This CDR3 comprises 11 residues. The CDR3 nucleotides read TGTGCCAGCAGTTTGCGGGGGCCCCTCCACTTT. Its protein is CASSLRGPLHF.

The chain recombines TRBV5-1 with TRBJ1-1, with a possible D match to TRBD1 (5 bases). The CDR3 totals 15 residues. CDR1 is SGHRS and CDR2 is YFSETQ in the germline V gene. Trimming stripped 3 bases from V and 1 base from J, with 13 bases between. CDR3 nucleotides: TGCGCCAGCAGCTACGAGGGACGGGCGAACACTGAAGCTTTCTTT. It is translated as CASSYEGRANTEAFF.

This chain uses TRBV5-6 with TRBJ2-7; D is unresolved. Germline lookup yields CDR1 SGHDT and CDR2 YYEEEE. Trimming took 0 bases from V and 6 from J, leaving 16 bases between them. CDR3 length: 15 amino acids. CDR3 sequence reads: CASSLGGGSLGEQYF. In DNA, the CDR3 is TGTGCCAGCAGCTTGGGAGGTGGCAGTTTAGGCGAGCAGTACTTC.